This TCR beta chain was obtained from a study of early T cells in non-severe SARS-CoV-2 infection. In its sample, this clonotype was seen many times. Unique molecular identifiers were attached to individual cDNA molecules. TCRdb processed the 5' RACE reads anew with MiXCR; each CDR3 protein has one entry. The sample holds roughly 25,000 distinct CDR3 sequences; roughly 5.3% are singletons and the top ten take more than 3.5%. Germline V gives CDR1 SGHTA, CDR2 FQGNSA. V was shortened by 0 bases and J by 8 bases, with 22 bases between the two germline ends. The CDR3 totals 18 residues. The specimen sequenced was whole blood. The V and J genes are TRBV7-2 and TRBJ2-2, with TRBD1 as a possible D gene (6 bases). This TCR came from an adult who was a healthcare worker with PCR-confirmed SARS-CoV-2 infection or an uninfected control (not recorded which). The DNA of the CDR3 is TGTGCCAGCAGCTTAGCACTAGGGGGTCAGGGACCTCCAGGGGAGCTGTTTTTT. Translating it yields CASSLALGGQGPPGELFF.